This T cell receptor (beta chain) was documented in a study of tumor-infiltrating lymphocytes in oesophageal squamous cell carcinoma (dated by TCRdb to between 2015 and 2016). Comments on this clonotype: The specificity of this receptor is unknown. No per-base quality is available; no much larger clone lies one base away.

Library prep was done by PCR. Sequencing used an Illumina HiSeq 2000. The public reads were reanalyzed by TCRdb: fastp trimming at Q25, MiXCR alignment, in-frame beta chains only. Every distinct CDR3 protein forms one entry, paired with its most common genes and DNA. The sample yields over 10,000 distinct CDR3 sequences; roughly half were counted once. About 25% of the sample rests with the top ten. From the germline V gene, CDR1 is SGHDN and CDR2 is FVKESK. Spanning cysteine to phenylalanine, the CDR3 consists of 13 amino acids. This entry keeps only the CDR3 DNA: 39 bases, framed from base 1. Rearrangement joined TRBV14 to TRBJ2-5, with 7 middle bases fitting TRBD2. The J call may be in error: the DNA end matches TRBJ2-1 better. Sample: esophageal tumor tissue. The sequence derives from a male donor with esophageal squamous cell carcinoma. This receptor carries the CDR3 CASMASGYNEQFF. The DNA sequence is TGTGCCAGCATGGCTAGCGGATACAATGAGCAGTTCTTC.